The 18 T cell receptor beta chains presented below share a single source sample, sequenced in a study of control samples from healthy donors and cancer patients. The data were produced by immunoSEQ multiplex PCR, yet TCRdb's version contains in-frame clones alone and is incomplete. Here the sample spans some 74,000 clones, around nine tenths being singletons. Sequencing was carried out using blood. These receptors all come from a woman in her forties or fifties in good health.

This clone appeared once. CDR3 amino acids: CASNLGTDTQYF. Here the CDR3 DNA reads TGTGCCAGCAATCTGGGCACAGATACGCAGTATTTT. The chain couples TRBV2 to TRBJ2-3; the D is unclear. V gave up 7 bases and J gave up 1 base, with 6 bases separating them. This CDR3 spans 12 amino acids. Germline V gives CDR1 SNHLY, CDR2 FYNNEI.

The chain employs TRBV5-1 and TRBJ2-5; TRBD2 might be the D (5 bases). The CDR3 totals 16 residues. Trimming removed 0 bases from V and 4 bases from J, with 16 bases in between. Germline V gives CDR1 SGHRS, CDR2 YFSETQ. CDR3 nucleotide sequence: TGCGCCAGCAGCTTGGTGACTATCCGATTTATAGAGACCCAGTACTTC. It codes for CASSLVTIRFIETQYF. The complete variable domain, with remaining parts taken from reference TRBV5-1 and TRBJ2-5, reads KAGVTQTPRYLIKTRGQQVTLSCSPISGHRSVSWYQQTPGQGLQFLFEYFSETQRNKGNFPGRFSGRQFSNSRSEMNVSTLELGDSALYLCASSLVTIRFIETQYFGPGTRLLVL.

This clone was seen a single time. The V and J genes are TRBV9 and TRBJ1-2; a possible D gene is TRBD1 (5 bases). Germline V gene data show CDR1 as SGDLS and CDR2 as YYNGEE. CDR3 size: 16 residues. V lost 1 base to trimming and J lost 3 bases, with 16 bases between them. CDR3 region: CASSVTSLGHHYGYTF. Written as DNA, the CDR3 is TGTGCCAGCAGCGTAACCTCCTTAGGACATCACTATGGCTACACCTTC.

The chain recombines TRBV24-1 with TRBJ2-3; D possibly uses TRBD1 or TRBD2 (5 bases each). Trimming shortened V by 5 bases and J by 5 bases, and 13 bases separated the two germline ends. The CDR3 length is 14 residues. The V gene's germline CDR1 is KGHDR and CDR2 SFDVKD. The CDR3: CATSGPGPIDTQYF. CDR3 nucleotide sequence: TGTGCCACCAGTGGTCCGGGACCGATAGATACGCAGTATTTT.

The chain employs TRBV5-1 and TRBJ1-1; D is perhaps TRBD1 (6 bases). Trimming took off 4 bases at V and 7 bases at J, with 20 bases between the two ends. Germline V lookup: CDR1 SGHRS, CDR2 YFSETQ. This CDR3 has 15 residues. The CDR3 coding sequence is TGCGCCAGCAGCCCGGGGTTGACAGGAAACCATGAAGCTTTCTTT. Translation: CASSPGLTGNHEAFF.

Written as DNA, the CDR3 is TGTGCCAGCAGCTTACTAGCGGGGGGTTTCAATGAGCAGTTCTTC. Translation gives CASSLLAGGFNEQFF. The V call is TRBV5-4, the J call TRBJ2-1; TRBD2 agrees at 12 bases. The CDR3 is made up of 15 amino acids. Per germline, CDR1 SGHNT and CDR2 YYREEE (reference sequence). Germline trimming cut 2 bases from V and 6 bases from J; bases unmatched to any gene: 3.

The chain recombines TRBV12-3 or TRBV12-4 with TRBJ1-5; no firm D call. V lost 8 bases and J lost 7, with 12 bases in between. The CDR3 is made up of 12 amino acids. CDR3 protein: CASSIAGQPQHF. DNA for the CDR3: TGTGCCAGCTCTATCGCGGGACAGCCCCAGCATTTT.

J is TRBJ2-3 and V is TRBV3-1 (or the pseudogene TRBV3-2); D call uncertain. The CDR3 runs to 14 residues. V lost 2 bases and J 5 bases, leaving 11 bases between the germline ends. The germline V gene encodes CDR1 LGHDT and CDR2 YNNKEL (reference sequence). Written as DNA, the CDR3 is TGTGCCAGCAGCCAAAGGGTTTTTGGAGATACGCAGTATTTT. Residues: CASSQRVFGDTQYF.

V and J are TRBV7-8 and TRBJ2-1; D ambiguous. Trimming removed 2 bases at V and 6 bases at J, with 17 bases between. The CDR3 contains 16 residues. The germline gives CDR1 SGHVS, CDR2 FQNEAQ. CDR3 DNA: TGTGCCAGCAGCTTATCTCTCCGAAGTATATCCAATGAGCAGTTCTTC. It encodes CASSLSLRSISNEQFF.

The chain couples TRBV7-2 to TRBJ2-1, with D unresolved. The germline gives CDR1 SGHTA, CDR2 FQGNSA. Trimming shortened V by 2 bases and J by 8 bases, and 4 bases separated the two germline ends. The CDR3 runs 11 residues. The CDR3 DNA reads TGTGCCAGCAGCTTATGGGATGAGCAGTTCTTC. Protein product: CASSLWDEQFF. Combining the CDR3 with reference TRBV7-2 and TRBJ2-1 gives the whole variable domain GAGVSQSPSNKVTEKGKDVELRCDPISGHTALYWYRQSLGQGLEFLIYFQGNSAPDKSGLPSDRFSAERTGGSVSTLTIQRTQQEDSAVYLCASSLWDEQFFGPGTRLTVL.

CDR3 nucleotide sequence: TGTGCTAGTGGTCCCCTAACAGGGGCCCAATTCTCCTACAATGAGCAGTTCTTC. Its translation is CASGPLTGAQFSYNEQFF. The V and J genes are TRBV12-5 and TRBJ2-1; 7 nucleotides line up with TRBD1. CDR1 and CDR2 (germline): LGHNT, FRNRAP. The CDR3 has 18 residues. The J segment lost 0 bases and the V segment lost 5 bases, leaving 13 bases of the junction unmatched.

This chain links TRBV9 with TRBJ2-1, with no clear D. Germline CDR1 and CDR2: SGDLS and YYNGEE. The ends were cut back, 2 bases at V and 0 bases at J, with 6 bases in the middle. There are 14 residues in the CDR3. The CDR3 sequence: CASSVRDSYNEQFF. For the CDR3, the DNA is TGTGCCAGCAGCGTCCGTGACTCCTACAATGAGCAGTTCTTC. Using reference TRBV9 and TRBJ2-1 for the parts outside the CDR3, the full variable domain is DSGVTQTPKHLITATGQRVTLRCSPRSGDLSVYWYQQSLDQGLQFLIQYYNGEERAKGNILERFSAQQFPDLHSELNLSSLELGDSALYFCASSVRDSYNEQFFGPGTRLTVL.

The chain employs TRBV5-4 and TRBJ1-1, with 7 bases matching TRBD1. V shed 4 bases, J shed 2 bases, and the junction held 11 bases outside the gene matches. This CDR3 spans 16 amino acids. Per germline, CDR1 SGHNT and CDR2 YYREEE (reference sequence). The CDR3 spells CASSGLVTGSNTEAFF. Written as DNA, the CDR3 is TGTGCCAGCAGCGGTCTAGTGACAGGGAGTAACACTGAAGCTTTCTTT.

This clone was observed once. The rearrangement joins TRBV10-2 to TRBJ1-1, with a weak D call TRBD1 (5 bases). The CDR3 length is 13 residues. The V end lost 8 bases, the J end lost 1 base, and 11 bases lay between the germline ends. Germline values: CDR1 WSHSY, CDR2 SAAADI. The CDR3, as DNA: TGCGCCAGCTTCAGAGACAGGAACACTGAAGCTTTCTTT. Its protein product is CASFRDRNTEAFF.

The V and J genes are TRBV24-1 and TRBJ1-2; D may be TRBD1 (5 bases). This CDR3 comprises 16 residues. Per germline, CDR1 KGHDR and CDR2 SFDVKD. V lost 2 bases and J lost 3, with 15 bases in between. Here the CDR3 reads CATSDSRLGPYYGYTF. The DNA of the CDR3 is TGTGCCACCAGTGATTCCCGCTTGGGGCCATACTATGGCTACACCTTC.

CDR3 DNA sequence: TGTGCCAGCAGCTTGACGGACACCGGGGAGCTGTTTTTT. Translating it yields CASSLTDTGELFF. The chain joins TRBV5-4 to TRBJ2-2; unclear D gene. CDR1 SGHNT and CDR2 YYREEE come from the germline V gene (reference sequence). This CDR3 contains 13 residues. The germline V and J ends were trimmed by 1 base and 3 bases, with 4 bases remaining between them. The full variable domain, rest sourced from reference TRBV5-4 and TRBJ2-2, is ETGVTQSPTHLIKTRGQQVTLRCSSQSGHNTVSWYQQALGQGPQFIFQYYREEENGRGNFPPRFSGLQFPNYSSELNVNALELDDSALYLCASSLTDTGELFFGEGSRLTVL.

The rearrangement joins TRBV18 to TRBJ1-4, with D tentatively TRBD1 (5 bases). CDR1 and CDR2 from the germline V gene are KGHSH and LQKENI. The V end lost 3 bases, the J end lost 4 bases, and 12 bases lay between the germline ends. The CDR3 totals 15 residues. The CDR3 nucleotides read TGTGCCAGCTCACCTAGTAACAGGAATAATGAAAAACTGTTTTTT. This translates into CASSPSNRNNEKLFF.

The CDR3 here is CASSNTNTIYF. CDR3 bases: TGCGCCAGCAGTAACACCAACACCATATATTTT. V usage is TRBV10-2 and J usage is TRBJ1-3; D is ambiguous. The CDR3 has 11 amino acids. V lost 5 bases and J 7 bases, leaving 6 bases between the germline ends. The germline gives CDR1 WSHSY, CDR2 SAAADI.